The T cell receptor (beta chain) described here comes from a study of CD8 T cells in ankylosing spondylitis. Using quantitative 5'-RACE with molecular barcodes, the authors made TCR beta libraries. From the 5' RACE reads, TCRdb called clonotypes with MiXCR, one entry per CDR3 protein. The data show just under 350,000 distinct CDR3 sequences, roughly 14% seen once. There are 12 residues in the CDR3. The V and J ends lost 6 bases and 3 bases respectively, with 8 bases between them. This clonotype showed up just a few times. The antigen remains unidentified. Study-wide results and limits: Disease-linked clones had a CD8+ phenotype and relatively low frequency in peripheral blood. Some of the motif variants had earlier been found in reactive arthritis patients' fluid and blood. What appeared characteristic of ankylosing spondylitis blood was a TCR beta motif of fewer than ten highly homologous variants.

The chain uses TRBV12-3 or TRBV12-4 and TRBJ1-1; D is uncertain. The specimen was blood, either unsorted or a sorted T cell fraction (not recorded which). The receptor was derived from a male donor with ankylosing spondylitis or in good health (not recorded which). CDR3 sequence: CASRPGDTEAFF. In DNA form, the CDR3 reads TGTGCCAGCAGACCGGGAGACACTGAAGCTTTCTTT.